This T cell receptor (beta chain) comes out of a study of T cells in Graves' hyperthyroidism and ophthalmopathy. Authors of the study amplified TCR beta CDR3 regions from RNA transcripts. First-round RT-PCR with HTBI primers amplified the TCR CDR3 region. Each CDR3 protein gets one entry after TCRdb re-called the multiplex PCR reads with MiXCR. The sample lists 220,000 or so distinct CDR3 sequences; roughly 17% were seen once. The CDR3 runs to 13 residues. Germline CDR1 is SGHRS and CDR2 is YFSETQ. This clonotype came up a few times. Germline is not matched at one junction end, which may reflect a read error.

This chain uses TRBV5-1 with TRBJ2-7; D uncertain. This sequence originates from a woman aged 18-29 years with Graves' ophthalmopathy. Sequencing input: blood. The CDR3 here is CASSLSGFYEQCF. The CDR3 bases are TGCGCCAGCAGCTTGAGTGGCTTCTACGAGCAGTGCTTC.